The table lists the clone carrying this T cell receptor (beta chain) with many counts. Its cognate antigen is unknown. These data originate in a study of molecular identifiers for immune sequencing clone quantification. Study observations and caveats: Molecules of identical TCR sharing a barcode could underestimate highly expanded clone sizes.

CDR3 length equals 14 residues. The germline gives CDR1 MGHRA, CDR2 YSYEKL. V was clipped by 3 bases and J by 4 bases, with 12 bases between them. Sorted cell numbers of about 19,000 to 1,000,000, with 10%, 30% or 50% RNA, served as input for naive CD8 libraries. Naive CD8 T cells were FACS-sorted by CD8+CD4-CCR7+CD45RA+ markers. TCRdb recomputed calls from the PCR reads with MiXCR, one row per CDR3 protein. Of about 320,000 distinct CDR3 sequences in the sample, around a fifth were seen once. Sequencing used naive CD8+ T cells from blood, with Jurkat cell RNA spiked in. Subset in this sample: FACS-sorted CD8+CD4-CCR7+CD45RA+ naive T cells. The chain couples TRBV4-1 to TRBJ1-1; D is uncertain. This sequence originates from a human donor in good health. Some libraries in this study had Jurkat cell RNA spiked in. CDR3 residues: CASSHPGEGTEAFF. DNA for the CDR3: TGCGCCAGCAGCCATCCGGGAGAGGGCACTGAAGCTTTCTTT.